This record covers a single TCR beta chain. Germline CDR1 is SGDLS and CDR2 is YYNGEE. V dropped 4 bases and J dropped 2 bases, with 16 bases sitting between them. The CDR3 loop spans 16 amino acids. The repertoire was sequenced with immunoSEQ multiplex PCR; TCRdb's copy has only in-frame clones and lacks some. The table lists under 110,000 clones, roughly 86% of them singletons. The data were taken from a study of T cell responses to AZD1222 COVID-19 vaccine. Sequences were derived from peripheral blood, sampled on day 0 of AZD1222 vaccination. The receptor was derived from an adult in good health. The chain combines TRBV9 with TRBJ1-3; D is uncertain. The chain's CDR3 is CASSPNPRWTGNTIYF. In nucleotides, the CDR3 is TGTGCCAGCAGCCCTAACCCCCGGTGGACTGGAAACACCATATATTTT.